This TCR beta chain was identified in a study of a mutant IDH1 vaccine in newly diagnosed glioma. Produced via immunoSEQ multiplex PCR; TCRdb's table is partial and in-frame only. The sample holds some 63,000 clones, roughly 71% seen once. V was clipped by 5 bases and J by 0 bases, with 20 bases between them. CDR1 SEHNR and CDR2 FQNEAQ come from the germline V gene (reference sequence). The CDR3 is 18 residues long. To note about this clone: Its target is unknown.

Time point specified: week 35, safety follow-up. Vaccination comprised doses that each held 300 ug of mutant IDH1 20-mer peptide, plus topical imiquimod. The chain uses TRBV7-9 and TRBJ2-1, with D uncertain. The sequence was collected from a man between 50 and 59 years old with glioma. Sequencing used PBMCs, obtained from a glioma patient whose treatment included an IDH1 peptide vaccine. CDR3 protein: CASSPMIVGISSYNEQFF. The DNA of the CDR3 is TGTGCCAGCAGCCCAATGATCGTGGGGATAAGCTCCTACAATGAGCAGTTCTTC.